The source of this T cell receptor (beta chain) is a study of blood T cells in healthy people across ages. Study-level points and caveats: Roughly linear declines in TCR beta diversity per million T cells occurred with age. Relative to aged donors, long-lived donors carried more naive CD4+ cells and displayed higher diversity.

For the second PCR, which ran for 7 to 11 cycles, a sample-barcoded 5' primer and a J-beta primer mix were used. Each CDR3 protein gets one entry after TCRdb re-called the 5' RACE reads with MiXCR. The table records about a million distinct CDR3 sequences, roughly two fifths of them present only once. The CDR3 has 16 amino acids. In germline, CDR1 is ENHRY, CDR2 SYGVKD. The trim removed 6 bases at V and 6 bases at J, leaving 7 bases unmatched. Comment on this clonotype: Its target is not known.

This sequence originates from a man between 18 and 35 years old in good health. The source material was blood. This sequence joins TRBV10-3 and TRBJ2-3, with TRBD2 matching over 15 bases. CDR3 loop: CAIRRGLAGGRDTQYF. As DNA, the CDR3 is TGTGCCATCAGAAGAGGACTAGCGGGGGGGAGGGATACGCAGTATTTT.